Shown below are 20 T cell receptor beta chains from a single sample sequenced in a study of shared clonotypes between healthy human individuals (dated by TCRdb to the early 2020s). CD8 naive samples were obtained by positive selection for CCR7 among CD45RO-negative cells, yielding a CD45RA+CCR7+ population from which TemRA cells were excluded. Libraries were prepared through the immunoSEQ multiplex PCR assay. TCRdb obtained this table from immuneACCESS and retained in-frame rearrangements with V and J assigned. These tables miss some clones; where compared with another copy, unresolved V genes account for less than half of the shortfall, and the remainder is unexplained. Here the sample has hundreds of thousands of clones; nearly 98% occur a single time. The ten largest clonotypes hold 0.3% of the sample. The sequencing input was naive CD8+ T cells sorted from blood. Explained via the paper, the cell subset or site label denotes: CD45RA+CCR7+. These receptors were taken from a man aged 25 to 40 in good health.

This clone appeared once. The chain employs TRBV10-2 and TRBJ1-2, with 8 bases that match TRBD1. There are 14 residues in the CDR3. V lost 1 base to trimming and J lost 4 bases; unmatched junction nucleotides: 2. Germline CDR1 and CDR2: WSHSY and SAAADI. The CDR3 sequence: CASSEYRGAYGYTF. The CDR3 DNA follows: TGCGCCAGCAGTGAGTACAGGGGGGCCTATGGCTACACCTTC.

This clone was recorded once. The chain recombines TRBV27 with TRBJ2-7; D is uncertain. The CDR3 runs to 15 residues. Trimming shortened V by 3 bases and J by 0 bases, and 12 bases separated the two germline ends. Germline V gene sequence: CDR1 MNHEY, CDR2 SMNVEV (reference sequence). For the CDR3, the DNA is TGTGCCAGCAGTTTTGATAGGTCAAGCTCCTACGAGCAGTACTTC. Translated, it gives CASSFDRSSSYEQYF.

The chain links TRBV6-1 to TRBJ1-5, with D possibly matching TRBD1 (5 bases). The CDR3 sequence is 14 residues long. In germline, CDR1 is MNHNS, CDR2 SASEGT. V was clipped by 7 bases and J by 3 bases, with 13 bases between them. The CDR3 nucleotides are TGTGCCAGCACTTTTTCAGGGATCAATCAGCCCCAGCATTTT. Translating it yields CASTFSGINQPQHF.

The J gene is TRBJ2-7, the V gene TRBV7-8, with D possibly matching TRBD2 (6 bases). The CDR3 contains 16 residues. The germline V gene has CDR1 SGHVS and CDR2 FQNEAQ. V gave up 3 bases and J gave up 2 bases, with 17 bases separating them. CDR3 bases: TGTGCCAGCAGCTTTACCCCCCCACTAGCCACCTACGAGCAGTACTTC. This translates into CASSFTPPLATYEQYF.

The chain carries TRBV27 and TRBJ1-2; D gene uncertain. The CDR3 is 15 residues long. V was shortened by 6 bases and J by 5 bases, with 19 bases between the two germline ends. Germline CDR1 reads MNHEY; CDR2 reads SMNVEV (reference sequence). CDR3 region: CASRTTAGTPYGYTF. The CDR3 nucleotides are TGTGCCAGCAGAACTACAGCGGGAACGCCTTATGGCTACACCTTC.

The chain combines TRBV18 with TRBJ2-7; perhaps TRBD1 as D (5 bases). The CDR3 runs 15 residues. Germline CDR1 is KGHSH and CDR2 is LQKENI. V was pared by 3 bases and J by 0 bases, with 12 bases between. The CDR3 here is CASSPVRASSYEQYF. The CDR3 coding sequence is TGTGCCAGCTCACCCGTCAGGGCCAGCTCCTACGAGCAGTACTTC. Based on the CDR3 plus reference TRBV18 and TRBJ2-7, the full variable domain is NAGVMQNPRHLVRRRGQEARLRCSPMKGHSHVYWYRQLPEEGLKFMVYLQKENIIDESGMPKERFSAEFPKEGPSILRIQQVVRGDSAAYFCASSPVRASSYEQYFGPGTRLTVT.

The CDR3, as DNA: TGCGCCAGCAGCCGAGGGACAGGGATGAACACCGGGGAGCTGTTTTTT. Translating gives CASSRGTGMNTGELFF. The rearrangement links TRBV4-1 to TRBJ2-2; 9 bases fit TRBD1. This CDR3 is 16 amino acids long. The V and J ends lost 4 bases and 1 base, in that order; junction bases with no gene match: 4. Germline values: CDR1 MGHRA, CDR2 YSYEKL.

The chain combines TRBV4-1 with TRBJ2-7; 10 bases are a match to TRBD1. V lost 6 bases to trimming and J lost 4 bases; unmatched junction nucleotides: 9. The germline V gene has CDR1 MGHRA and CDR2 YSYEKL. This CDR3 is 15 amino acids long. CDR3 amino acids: CASSYIDRGLYEQYF. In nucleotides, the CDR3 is TGCGCCAGCAGTTACATTGACAGGGGGCTTTACGAGCAGTACTTC.

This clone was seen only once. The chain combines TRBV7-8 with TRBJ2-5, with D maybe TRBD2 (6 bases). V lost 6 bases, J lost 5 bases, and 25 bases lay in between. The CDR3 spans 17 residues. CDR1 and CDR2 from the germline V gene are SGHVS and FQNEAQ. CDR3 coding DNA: TGTGCCAGCAGATCAGTCCGGGGGACCGGGCCCGGGGAGACCCAGTACTTC. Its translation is CASRSVRGTGPGETQYF.

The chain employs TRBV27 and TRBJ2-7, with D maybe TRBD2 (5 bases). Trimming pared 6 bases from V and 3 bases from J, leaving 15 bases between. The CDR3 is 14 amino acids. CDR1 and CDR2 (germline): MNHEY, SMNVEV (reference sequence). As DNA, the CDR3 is TGTGCCAGCAGGGGCGGGCTAGCCAGCTACGAGCAGTACTTC. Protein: CASRGGLASYEQYF.

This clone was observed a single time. CDR3 in DNA: TGCGCCAGCAGAATTCCTAGGGGAACCTACGAGCAGTACTTC. This encodes CASRIPRGTYEQYF. The gene calls are TRBV5-1 and TRBJ2-7; the D gene is possibly TRBD1 (5 bases). Trimming shortened V by 5 bases and J by 2 bases, and 14 bases separated the two germline ends. The CDR3 is 14 residues long. The germline V gene has CDR1 SGHRS and CDR2 YFSETQ.

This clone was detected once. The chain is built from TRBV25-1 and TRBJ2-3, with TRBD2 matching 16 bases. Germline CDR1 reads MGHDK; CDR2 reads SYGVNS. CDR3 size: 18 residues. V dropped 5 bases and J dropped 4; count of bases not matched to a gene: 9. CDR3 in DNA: TGTGCCAGCAGTTTGGGACTAGCGGGAGGGCCTTTCCCAGATACGCAGTATTTT. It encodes CASSLGLAGGPFPDTQYF.

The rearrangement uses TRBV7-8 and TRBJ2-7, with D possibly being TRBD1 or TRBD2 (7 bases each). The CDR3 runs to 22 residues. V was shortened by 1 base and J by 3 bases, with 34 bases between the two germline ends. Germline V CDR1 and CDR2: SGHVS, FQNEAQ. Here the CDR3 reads CASSLGGRGWEGSSPYYYEQYF. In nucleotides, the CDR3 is TGTGCCAGCAGCTTAGGCGGCAGGGGGTGGGAGGGGTCCTCCCCCTACTACTACGAGCAGTACTTC.

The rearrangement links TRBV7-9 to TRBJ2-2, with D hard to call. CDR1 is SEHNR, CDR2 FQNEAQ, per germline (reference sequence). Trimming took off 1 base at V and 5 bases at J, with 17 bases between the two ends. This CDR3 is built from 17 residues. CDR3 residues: CASSLGPRNIETGELFF. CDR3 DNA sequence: TGTGCCAGCAGCTTAGGACCCAGAAACATAGAAACCGGGGAGCTGTTTTTT.

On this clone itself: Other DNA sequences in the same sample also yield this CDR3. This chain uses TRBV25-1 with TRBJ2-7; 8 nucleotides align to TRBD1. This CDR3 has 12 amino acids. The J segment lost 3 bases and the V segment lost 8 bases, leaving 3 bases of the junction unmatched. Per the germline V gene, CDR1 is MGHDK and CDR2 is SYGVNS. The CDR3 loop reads CASGQGSYEQYF. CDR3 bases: TGTGCCAGCGGACAGGGAAGCTACGAGCAGTACTTC.

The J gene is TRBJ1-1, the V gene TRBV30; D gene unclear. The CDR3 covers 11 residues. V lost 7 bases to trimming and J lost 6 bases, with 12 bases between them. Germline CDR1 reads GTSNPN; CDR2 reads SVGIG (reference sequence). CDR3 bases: TGTGCCTCCTATGGGAGGGCTGAAGCTTTCTTT. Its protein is CASYGRAEAFF.

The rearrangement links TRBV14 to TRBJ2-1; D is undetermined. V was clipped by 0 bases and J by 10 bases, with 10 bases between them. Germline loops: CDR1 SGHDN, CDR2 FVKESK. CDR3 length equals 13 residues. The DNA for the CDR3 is TGTGCCAGCAGCCAAGATCCCTTATTGGAGCAGTTCTTC. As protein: CASSQDPLLEQFF.

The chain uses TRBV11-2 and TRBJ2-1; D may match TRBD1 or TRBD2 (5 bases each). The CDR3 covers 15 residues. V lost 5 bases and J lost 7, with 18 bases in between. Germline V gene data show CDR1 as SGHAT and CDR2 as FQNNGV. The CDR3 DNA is TGTGCCAGCAGCCCTATCCGTGGTGAGGGGAATGAGCAGTTCTTC. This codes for CASSPIRGEGNEQFF.

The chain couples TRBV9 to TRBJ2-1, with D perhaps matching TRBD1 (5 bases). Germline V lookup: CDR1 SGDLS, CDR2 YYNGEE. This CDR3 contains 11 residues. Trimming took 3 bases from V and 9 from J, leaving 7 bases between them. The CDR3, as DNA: TGTGCCAGCAGCGGGGGCCGTGAGCAGTTCTTC. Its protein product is CASSGGREQFF.

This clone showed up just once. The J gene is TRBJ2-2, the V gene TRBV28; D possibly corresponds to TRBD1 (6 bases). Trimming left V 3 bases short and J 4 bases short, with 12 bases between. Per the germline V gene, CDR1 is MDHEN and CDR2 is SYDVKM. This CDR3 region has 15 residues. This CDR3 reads CASSFPDRTTGELFF. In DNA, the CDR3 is TGTGCCAGCAGTTTTCCCGACAGGACCACCGGGGAGCTGTTTTTT.